Following are 11 T cell receptor beta chains from one sample sequenced in a study of cytomegalovirus exposure and HLA in healthy donors. The primer mix had 60 Vbeta and 13 Jbeta primers. TCRdb's table, derived via immunoSEQ multiplex PCR, lists solely in-frame clones and lacks some. The sample lists tens of thousands of clones, roughly 84% seen once, with around 2.9% in the top ten. Material: PBMCs. The source is a woman aged 18 to 35 in good health and CMV-seronegative.

Only a few counts were recorded for this clone. This chain joins TRBV4-2 and TRBJ1-5, with 10 bases identical to TRBD1. V was clipped by 4 bases and J by 3 bases; unmatched bases: 6. Germline V gives CDR1 LGHNA, CDR2 YNFKEQ. The CDR3 is 16 residues long. CDR3 loop: CASSPGTGEYNQPQHF. CDR3 bases: TGTGCCAGCAGCCCAGGGACAGGGGAGTACAATCAGCCCCAGCATTTT.

J is TRBJ2-7 and V is TRBV29-1, with TRBD1 matching over 11 bases. V was pared by 2 bases and J by 6 bases, with 9 bases of the junction left unmatched. CDR3 length equals 15 residues. In germline, CDR1 is SQVTM, CDR2 ANQGSEA. The DNA for the CDR3 is TGCAGCGTTGAAAAGGGGGGACAGGGGGTGAGCGAGCAGTACTTC. Translation gives CSVEKGGQGVSEQYF.

This clone was seen a handful of times. This chain uses TRBV21-1 with TRBJ2-2; TRBD2, the D gene given by the table, was not confirmed from the DNA. TRBV21-1 is listed as a pseudogene. CDR3 length: 17 amino acids. The CDR3 DNA reads as TGTGCCAGCAGCAACTCCCAGACGGGAGGGCCGGACGGGGAGCTGTTTTTT. As protein: CASSNSQTGGPDGELFF.

This clone was recorded once. DNA of the CDR3: TGTGCCAGCAGCGCCGGGACTAGCGGGAGGAAGTCTCAGGAGACCCAGTACTTC. This sequence encodes CASSAGTSGRKSQETQYF. The chain combines TRBV13 with TRBJ2-5; TRBD2 matches at 15 bases. Germline CDR1 reads PRHDT; CDR2 reads FYEKMQ (reference sequence). The junction had 12 bases not matched to a gene; V was cut back by 5 bases and J by 5 bases. This CDR3 comprises 18 residues.

This sequence joins TRBV27 and TRBJ2-2, with 7 bases lining up with TRBD1. The CDR3 totals 13 residues. Germline CDR1 MNHEY, CDR2 SMNVEV (reference sequence). Trimming removed 7 bases from V and 5 bases from J; junction bases left unmatched: 4. CDR3 in amino acids: CASTDRVTGELFF. In DNA, the CDR3 is TGTGCCAGCACCGACAGGGTAACCGGGGAGCTGTTTTTT.

Of note for this clone: Other nucleotide sequences from this sample produce the same CDR3. V is TRBV6-5 and J is TRBJ2-1; 7 bases map to TRBD1. With 9 bases clipped from V and 5 bases from J, the junction kept 7 bases outside the gene matches. Germline V CDR1 and CDR2: MNHEY, SVGAGI. The CDR3 totals 13 residues. The CDR3 nucleotides are TGTGCCAGTAGCCCCGGGACAGACAATGAGCAGTTCTTC. This sequence encodes CASSPGTDNEQFF.

On this clone itself: The junction departs from germline at one end; a sequencing error may be responsible. The CDR3 DNA is TGTGCCAGCAGCCGAGGGACTAGCGGGGCGGACTTC. Protein sequence: CASSRGTSGADF. The rearrangement joins TRBV7-9 to TRBJ2-7, with 13 bases matching TRBD2. The germline CDR1 and CDR2 sequences are SEHNR and FQNEAQ (reference sequence). The CDR3 runs 12 residues.

This chain links TRBV11-2 with TRBJ1-4; TRBD1 is a possible D gene (5 bases). This CDR3 region has 15 residues. Germline assignment: CDR1 SGHAT and CDR2 FQNNGV. V shed 5 bases and J shed 7 bases, with 17 bases lying between them. The CDR3: CASSEGASVIEKLFF. The CDR3 bases are TGTGCCAGCAGCGAAGGGGCGTCCGTAATTGAAAAACTGTTTTTT. Full variable domain (missing parts from reference TRBV11-2 and TRBJ1-4): EAGVAQSPRYKIIEKRQSVAFWCNPISGHATLYWYQQILGQGPKLLIQFQNNGVVDDSQLPKDRFSAERLKGVDSTLKIQPAKLEDSAVYLCASSEGASVIEKLFFGSGTQLSVL.

V gene TRBV9 combines with J gene TRBJ2-6; TRBD2 aligns across 8 bases. CDR3 length equals 19 residues. J gave up 0 bases and V 0 bases, and 8 bases lay outside the gene matches. Germline CDR1 and CDR2: SGDLS and YYNGEE. CDR3 nucleotides: TGTGCCAGCAGCGTAGGACTGGGGACTAGGGGCTCTGGGGCCAACGTCCTGACTTTC. It specifies CASSVGLGTRGSGANVLTF.

The chain uses TRBV9 and TRBJ1-5; 7 nucleotides match TRBD1. The trim removed 3 bases at V and 9 bases at J, leaving 9 bases unmatched. This CDR3 contains 14 residues. Germline CDR1 and CDR2: SGDLS and YYNGEE. The CDR3 region is CASSAGTAQGPQHF. The DNA of the CDR3 is TGTGCCAGCAGCGCCGGGACAGCGCAGGGGCCCCAGCATTTT.

V usage is TRBV21-1 and J usage is TRBJ2-7; TRBD2 is the table's D call and was not checked against the DNA. TRBV21-1 is classified as a pseudogene. The CDR3 contains 16 residues. CDR3 loop: CASSKRLAGGPHEQYF. The CDR3 region has the DNA TGTGCCAGCAGCAAACGCCTAGCGGGAGGGCCCCACGAGCAGTACTTC.